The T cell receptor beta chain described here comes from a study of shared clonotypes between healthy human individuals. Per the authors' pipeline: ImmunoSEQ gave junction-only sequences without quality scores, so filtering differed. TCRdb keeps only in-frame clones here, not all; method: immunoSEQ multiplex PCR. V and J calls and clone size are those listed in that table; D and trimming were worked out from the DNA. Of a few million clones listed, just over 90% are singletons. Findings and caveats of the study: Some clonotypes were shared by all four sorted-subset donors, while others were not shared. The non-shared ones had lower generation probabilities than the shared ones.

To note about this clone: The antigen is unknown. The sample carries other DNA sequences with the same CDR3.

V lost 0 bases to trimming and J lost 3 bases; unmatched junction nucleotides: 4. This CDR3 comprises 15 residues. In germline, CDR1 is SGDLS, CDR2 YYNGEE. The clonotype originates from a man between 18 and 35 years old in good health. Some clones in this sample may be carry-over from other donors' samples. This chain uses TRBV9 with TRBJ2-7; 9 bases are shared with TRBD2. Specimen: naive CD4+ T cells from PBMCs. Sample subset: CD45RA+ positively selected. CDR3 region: CASSVGLAENYEQYF. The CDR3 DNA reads TGTGCCAGCAGCGTAGGACTAGCGGAGAACTACGAGCAGTACTTC.